This TCR beta chain is from a study of vaccination effects on CD4 cells after COVID-19. Study conclusions and caveats: Convalescent patients in the study were few, and early post-infection timepoints were absent. Infection-derived and vaccine-derived clones contracted markedly late after vaccination.

TCRdb's copy holds only in-frame clones and misses some; the assay was immunoSEQ multiplex PCR. The sample yields 45,000 to 50,000 clones, roughly 76% seen once. On approximately day 9 of culture, CD4+ T cells were separated out. The CDR3 loop spans 16 amino acids. V lost 4 bases and J lost 5, with 21 bases in between. The germline gives CDR1 SGDLS, CDR2 YYNGEE. This clone is medium-sized by share. Its antigen is not identified. The gene calls are TRBV9 and TRBJ2-5; D may be TRBD2 (6 bases). Source: CD4+ T cells from PBMCs cultured without peptide, taken before COVID-19 vaccination. The clonotype comes from a human donor who had a prior SARS-CoV-2 infection. CDR3 DNA sequence: TGTGCCAGCAGCTCTAGGGGTTTGGAGGGTCGGGAGACCCAGTACTTC. Protein sequence: CASSSRGLEGRETQYF. The entire variable domain, with the rest obtained from reference TRBV9 and TRBJ2-5, is as follows: DSGVTQTPKHLITATGQRVTLRCSPRSGDLSVYWYQQSLDQGLQFLIQYYNGEERAKGNILERFSAQQFPDLHSELNLSSLELGDSALYFCASSSRGLEGRETQYFGPGTRLLVL.